This T cell receptor (beta chain) was captured in a study of T cell responses to AZD1222 COVID-19 vaccine. Profiled with immunoSEQ multiplex PCR; TCRdb holds only in-frame clones, not every one. The sample has tens of thousands of clones; approximately 91% are singletons. Study-wide results and caveats: Only five to seven individuals given AZD1222 were seropositive at baseline. A rise in Spike-specific TCR breadth and depth followed two AZD1222 doses.

The length of the CDR3 is 13 residues. CDR1 and CDR2 from the germline V gene are LGHNA and YSLEER. Trimming cost V 5 bases and J 1 base, with 8 bases left between them. This clone has a handful of counts. What it binds is not known. The chain links TRBV4-3 to TRBJ2-5; D is undetermined. Sequencing was performed on peripheral blood, taken on day 0 of AZD1222 vaccination. This clonotype originated in an adult in good health. The CDR3, as DNA: TGCGCCAGCAGCTTGACTTCCCAAGAGACCCAGTACTTC. This translates into CASSLTSQETQYF.